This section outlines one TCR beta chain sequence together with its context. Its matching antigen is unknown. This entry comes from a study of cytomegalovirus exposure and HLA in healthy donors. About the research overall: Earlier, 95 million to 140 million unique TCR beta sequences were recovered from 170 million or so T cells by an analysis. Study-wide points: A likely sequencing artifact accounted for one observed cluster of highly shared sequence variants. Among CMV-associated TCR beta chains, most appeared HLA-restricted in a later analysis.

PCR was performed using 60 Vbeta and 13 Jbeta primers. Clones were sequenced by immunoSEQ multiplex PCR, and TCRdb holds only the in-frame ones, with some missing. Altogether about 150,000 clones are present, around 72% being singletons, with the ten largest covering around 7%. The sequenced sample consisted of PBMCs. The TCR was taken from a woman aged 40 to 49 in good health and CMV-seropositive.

The CDR3 DNA sequence: TGTGCCAGCAGCGTCACAGGGAACACTGAAGCTTTCTTT. It yields the protein CASSVTGNTEAFF. The chain links TRBV7-3 to TRBJ1-1, with TRBD1 as a possible D gene (5 bases). The CDR3 runs to 13 residues. Trimming removed 5 bases at V and 1 base at J, with 8 bases between. Looked up from germline, CDR1 is SGHTA and CDR2 is FQGTGA.